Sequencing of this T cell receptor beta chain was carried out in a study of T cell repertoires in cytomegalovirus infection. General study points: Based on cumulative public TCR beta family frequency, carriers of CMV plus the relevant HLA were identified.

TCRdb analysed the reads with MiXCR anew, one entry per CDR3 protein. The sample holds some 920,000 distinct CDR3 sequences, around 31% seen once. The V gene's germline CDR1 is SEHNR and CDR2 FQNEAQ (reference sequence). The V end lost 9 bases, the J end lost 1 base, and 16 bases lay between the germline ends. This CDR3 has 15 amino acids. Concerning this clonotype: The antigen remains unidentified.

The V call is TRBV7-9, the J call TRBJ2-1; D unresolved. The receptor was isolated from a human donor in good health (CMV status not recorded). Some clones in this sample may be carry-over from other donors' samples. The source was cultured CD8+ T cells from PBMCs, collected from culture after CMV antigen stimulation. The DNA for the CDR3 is TGTGCCAGTCCCCCCGATCATGGTTCCTACAATGAGCAGTTCTTC. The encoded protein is CASPPDHGSYNEQFF. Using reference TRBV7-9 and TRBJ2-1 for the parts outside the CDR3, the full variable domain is DTGVSQNPRHKITKRGQNVTFRCDPISEHNRLYWYRQTLGQGPEFLTYFQNEAQLEKSRLLSDRFSAERPKGSFSTLEIQRTEQGDSAMYLCASPPDHGSYNEQFFGPGTRLTVL.